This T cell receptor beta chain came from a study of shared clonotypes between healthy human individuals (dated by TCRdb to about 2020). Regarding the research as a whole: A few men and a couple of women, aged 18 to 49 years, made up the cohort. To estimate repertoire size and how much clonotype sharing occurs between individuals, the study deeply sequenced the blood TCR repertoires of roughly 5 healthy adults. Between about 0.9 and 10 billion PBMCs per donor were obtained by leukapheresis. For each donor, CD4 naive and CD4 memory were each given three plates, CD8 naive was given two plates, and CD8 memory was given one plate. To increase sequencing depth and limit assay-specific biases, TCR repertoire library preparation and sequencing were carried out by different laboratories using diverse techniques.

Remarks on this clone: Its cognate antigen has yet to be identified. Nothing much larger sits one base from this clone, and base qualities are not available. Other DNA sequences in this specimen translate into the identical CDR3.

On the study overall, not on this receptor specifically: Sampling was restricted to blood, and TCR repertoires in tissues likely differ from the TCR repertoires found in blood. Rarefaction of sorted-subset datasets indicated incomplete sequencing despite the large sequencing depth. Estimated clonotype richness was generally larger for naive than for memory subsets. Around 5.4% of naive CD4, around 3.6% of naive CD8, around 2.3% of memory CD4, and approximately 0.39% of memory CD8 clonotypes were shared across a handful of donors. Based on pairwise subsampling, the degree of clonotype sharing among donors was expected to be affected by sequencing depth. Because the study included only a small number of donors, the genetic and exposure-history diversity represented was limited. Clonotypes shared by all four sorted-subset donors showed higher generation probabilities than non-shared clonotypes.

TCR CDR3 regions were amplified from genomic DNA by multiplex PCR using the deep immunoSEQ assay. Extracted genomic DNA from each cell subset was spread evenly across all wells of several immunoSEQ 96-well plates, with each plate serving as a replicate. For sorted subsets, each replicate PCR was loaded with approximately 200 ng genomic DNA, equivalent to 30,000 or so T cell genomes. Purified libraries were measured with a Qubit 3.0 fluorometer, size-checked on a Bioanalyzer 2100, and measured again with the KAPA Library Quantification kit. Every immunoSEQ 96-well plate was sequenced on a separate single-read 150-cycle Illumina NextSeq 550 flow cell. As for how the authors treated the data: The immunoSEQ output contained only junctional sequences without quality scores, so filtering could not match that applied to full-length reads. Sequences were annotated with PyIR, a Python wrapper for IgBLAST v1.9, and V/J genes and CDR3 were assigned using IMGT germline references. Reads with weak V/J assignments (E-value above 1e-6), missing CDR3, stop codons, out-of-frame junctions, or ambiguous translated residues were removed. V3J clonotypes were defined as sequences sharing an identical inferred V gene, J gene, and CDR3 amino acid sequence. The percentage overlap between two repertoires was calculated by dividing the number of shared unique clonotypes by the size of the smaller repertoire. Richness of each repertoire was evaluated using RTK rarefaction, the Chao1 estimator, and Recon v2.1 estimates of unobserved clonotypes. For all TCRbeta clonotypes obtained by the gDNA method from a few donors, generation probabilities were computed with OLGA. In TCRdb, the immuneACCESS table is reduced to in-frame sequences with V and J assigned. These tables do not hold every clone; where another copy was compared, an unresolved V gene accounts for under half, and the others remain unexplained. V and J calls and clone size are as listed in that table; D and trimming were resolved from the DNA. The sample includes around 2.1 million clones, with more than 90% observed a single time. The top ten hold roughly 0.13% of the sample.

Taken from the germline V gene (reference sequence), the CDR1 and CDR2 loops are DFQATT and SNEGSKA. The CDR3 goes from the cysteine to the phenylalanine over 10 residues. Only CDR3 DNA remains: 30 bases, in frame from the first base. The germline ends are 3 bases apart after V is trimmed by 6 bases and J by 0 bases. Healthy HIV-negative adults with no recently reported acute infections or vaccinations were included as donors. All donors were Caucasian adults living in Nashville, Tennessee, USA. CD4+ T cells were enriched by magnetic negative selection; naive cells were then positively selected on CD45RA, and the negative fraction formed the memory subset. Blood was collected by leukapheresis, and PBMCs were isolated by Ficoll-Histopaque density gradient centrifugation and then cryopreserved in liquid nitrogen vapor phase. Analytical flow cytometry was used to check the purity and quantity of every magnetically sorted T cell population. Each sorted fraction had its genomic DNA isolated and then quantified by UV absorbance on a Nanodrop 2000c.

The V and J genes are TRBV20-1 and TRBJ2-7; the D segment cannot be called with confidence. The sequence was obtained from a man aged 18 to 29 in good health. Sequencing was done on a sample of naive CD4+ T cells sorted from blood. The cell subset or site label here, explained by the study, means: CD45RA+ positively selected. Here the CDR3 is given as CSALSYEQYF. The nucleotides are TGCAGTGCGCTCTCCTACGAGCAGTACTTC.